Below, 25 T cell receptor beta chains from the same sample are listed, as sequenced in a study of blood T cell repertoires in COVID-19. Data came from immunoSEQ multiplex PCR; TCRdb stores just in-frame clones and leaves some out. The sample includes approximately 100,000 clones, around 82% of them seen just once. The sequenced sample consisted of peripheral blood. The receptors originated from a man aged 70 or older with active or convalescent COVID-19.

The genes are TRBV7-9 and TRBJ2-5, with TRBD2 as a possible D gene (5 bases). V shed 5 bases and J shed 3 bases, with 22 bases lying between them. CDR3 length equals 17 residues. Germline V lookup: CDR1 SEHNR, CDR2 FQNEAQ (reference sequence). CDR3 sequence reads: CASSGNPTTTNKETQYF. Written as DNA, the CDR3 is TGTGCCAGCAGCGGTAACCCGACTACCACCAACAAAGAGACCCAGTACTTC.

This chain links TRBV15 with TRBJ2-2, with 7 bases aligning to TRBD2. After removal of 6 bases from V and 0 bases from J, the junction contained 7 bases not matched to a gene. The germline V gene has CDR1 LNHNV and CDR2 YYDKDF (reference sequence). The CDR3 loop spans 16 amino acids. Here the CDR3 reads CATSTLADTNTGELFF. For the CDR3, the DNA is TGTGCCACCAGTACCCTAGCGGATACGAACACCGGGGAGCTGTTTTTT.

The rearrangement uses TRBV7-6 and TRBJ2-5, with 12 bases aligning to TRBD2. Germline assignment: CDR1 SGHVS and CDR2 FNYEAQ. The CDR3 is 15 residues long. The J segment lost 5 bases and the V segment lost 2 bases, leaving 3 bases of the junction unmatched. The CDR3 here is CASSLYTSGGETQYF. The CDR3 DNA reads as TGTGCCAGCAGCTTATATACTAGCGGGGGGGAGACCCAGTACTTC. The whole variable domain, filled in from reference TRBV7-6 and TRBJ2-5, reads GAGVSQSPRYKVTKRGQDVALRCDPISGHVSLYWYRQALGQGPEFLTYFNYEAQQDKSGLPNDRFSAERPEGSISTLTIQRTEQRDSAMYRCASSLYTSGGETQYFGPGTRLLVL.

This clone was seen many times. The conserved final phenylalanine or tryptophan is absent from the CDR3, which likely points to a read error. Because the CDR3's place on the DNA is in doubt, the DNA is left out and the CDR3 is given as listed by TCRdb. The CDR3: CASSYTGGVSL. The chain carries TRBV6-6 and TRBJ1-1; the table's D call, TRBD1, has no DNA check behind it. Germline CDR1 and CDR2: MNHNY and SVGAGI (reference sequence). The CDR3 totals 11 residues, both ends included.

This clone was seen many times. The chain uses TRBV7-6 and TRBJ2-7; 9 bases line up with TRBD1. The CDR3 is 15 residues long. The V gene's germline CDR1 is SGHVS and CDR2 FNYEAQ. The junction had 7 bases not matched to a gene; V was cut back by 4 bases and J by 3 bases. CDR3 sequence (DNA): TGTGCCAGCAGCTCACCGGGACAGGGTATCTACGAGCAGTACTTC. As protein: CASSSPGQGIYEQYF.

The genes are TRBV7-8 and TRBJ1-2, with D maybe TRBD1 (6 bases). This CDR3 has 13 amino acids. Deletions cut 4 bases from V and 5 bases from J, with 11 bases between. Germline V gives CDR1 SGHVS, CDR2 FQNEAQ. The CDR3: CASSSTGRYGYTF. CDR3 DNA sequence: TGTGCCAGCAGCTCAACAGGGCGTTATGGCTACACCTTC. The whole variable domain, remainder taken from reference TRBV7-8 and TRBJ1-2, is GAGVSQSPRYKVAKRGQDVALRCDPISGHVSLFWYQQALGQGPEFLTYFQNEAQLDKSGLPSDRFFAERPEGSVSTLKIQRTQQEDSAVYLCASSSTGRYGYTFGSGTRLTVV.

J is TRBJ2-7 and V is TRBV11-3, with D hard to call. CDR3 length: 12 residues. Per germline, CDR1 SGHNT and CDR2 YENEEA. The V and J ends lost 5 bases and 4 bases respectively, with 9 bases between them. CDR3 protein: CASSPRGYEQYF. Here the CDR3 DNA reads TGTGCCAGCAGCCCCCGCGGTTACGAGCAGTACTTC.

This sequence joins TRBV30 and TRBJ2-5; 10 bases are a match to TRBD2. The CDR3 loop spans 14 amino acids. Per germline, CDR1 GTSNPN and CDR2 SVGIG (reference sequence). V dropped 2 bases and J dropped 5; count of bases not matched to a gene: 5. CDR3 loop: CAWSISGGYETQYF. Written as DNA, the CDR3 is TGTGCCTGGAGTATTAGCGGGGGGTACGAGACCCAGTACTTC. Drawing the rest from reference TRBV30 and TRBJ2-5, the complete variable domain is SQTIHQWPATLVQPVGSPLSLECTVEGTSNPNLYWYRQAAGRGLQLLFYSVGIGQISSEVPQNLSASRPQDRQFILSSKKLLLSDSGFYLCAWSISGGYETQYFGPGTRLLVL.

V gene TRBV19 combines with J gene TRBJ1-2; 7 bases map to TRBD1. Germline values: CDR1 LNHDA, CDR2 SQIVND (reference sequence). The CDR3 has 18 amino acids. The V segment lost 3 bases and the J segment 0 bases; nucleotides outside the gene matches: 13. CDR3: CASSMRTGTSLPNYGYTF. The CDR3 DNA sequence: TGTGCCAGTAGTATGAGGACAGGAACCTCGCTACCTAACTATGGCTACACCTTC.

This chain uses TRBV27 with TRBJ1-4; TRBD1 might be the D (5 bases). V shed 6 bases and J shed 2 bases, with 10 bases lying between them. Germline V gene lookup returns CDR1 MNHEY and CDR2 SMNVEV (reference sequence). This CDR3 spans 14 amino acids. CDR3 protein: CASRFGGTNEKLFF. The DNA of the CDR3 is TGTGCCAGCAGGTTCGGGGGGACTAATGAAAAACTGTTTTTT.

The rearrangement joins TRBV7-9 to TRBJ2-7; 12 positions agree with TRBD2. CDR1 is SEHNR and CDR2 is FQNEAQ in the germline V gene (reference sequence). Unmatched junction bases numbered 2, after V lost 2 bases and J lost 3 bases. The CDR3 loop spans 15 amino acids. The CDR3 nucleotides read TGTGCCAGCAGCTTAAGGACTAGCGGGAACTACGAGCAGTACTTC. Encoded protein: CASSLRTSGNYEQYF.

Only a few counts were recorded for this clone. CDR3 in amino acids: CASSYSGLAGEETQYF. The CDR3 region has the DNA TGTGCCAGCAGTTACTCGGGACTAGCGGGGGAAGAGACCCAGTACTTC. V gene TRBV6-5 combines with J gene TRBJ2-5, with 14 bases aligning to TRBD2. Germline CDR1 is MNHEY and CDR2 is SVGAGI. V lost 0 bases, J lost 3 bases, and 0 bases stayed unmatched. The CDR3 contains 16 residues.

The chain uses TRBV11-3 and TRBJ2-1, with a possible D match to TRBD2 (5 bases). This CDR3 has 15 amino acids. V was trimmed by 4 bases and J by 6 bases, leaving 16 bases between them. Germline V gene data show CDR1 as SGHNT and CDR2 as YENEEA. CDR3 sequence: CASSSRGFLANEQFF. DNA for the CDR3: TGTGCCAGCAGCTCAAGAGGGTTTTTGGCCAATGAGCAGTTCTTC.

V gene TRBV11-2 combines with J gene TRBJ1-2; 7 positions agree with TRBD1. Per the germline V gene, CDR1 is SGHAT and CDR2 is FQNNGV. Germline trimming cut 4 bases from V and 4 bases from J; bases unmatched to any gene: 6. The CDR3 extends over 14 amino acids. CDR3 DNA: TGTGCCAGCAGCTACAACAGGGGTGGCTATGGCTACACCTTC. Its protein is CASSYNRGGYGYTF.

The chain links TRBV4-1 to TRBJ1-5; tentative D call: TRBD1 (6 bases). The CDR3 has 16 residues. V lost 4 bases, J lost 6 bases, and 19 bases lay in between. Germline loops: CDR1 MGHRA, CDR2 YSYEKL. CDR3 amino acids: CASSRTPTGLGQPQHF. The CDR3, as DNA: TGCGCCAGCAGCCGGACCCCCACAGGGCTCGGTCAGCCCCAGCATTTT.

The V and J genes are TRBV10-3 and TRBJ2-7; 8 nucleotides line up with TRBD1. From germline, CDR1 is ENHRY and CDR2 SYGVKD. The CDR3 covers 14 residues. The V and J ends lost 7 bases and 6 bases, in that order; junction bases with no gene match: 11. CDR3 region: CAIKKTGDSSEQYF. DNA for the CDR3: TGTGCCATCAAAAAGACAGGGGATTCTTCCGAGCAGTACTTC.

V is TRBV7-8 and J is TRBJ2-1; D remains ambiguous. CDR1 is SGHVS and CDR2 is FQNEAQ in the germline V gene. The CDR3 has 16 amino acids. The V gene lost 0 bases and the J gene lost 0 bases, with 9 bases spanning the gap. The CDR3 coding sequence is TGTGCCAGCAGCTTAGCCCTAGGTGGCTCCTACAATGAGCAGTTCTTC. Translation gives CASSLALGGSYNEQFF.

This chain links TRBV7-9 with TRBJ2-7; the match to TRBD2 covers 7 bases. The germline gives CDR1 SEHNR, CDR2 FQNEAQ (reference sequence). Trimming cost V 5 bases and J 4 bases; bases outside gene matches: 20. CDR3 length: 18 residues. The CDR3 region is CASSMQTGVLAEFYEQYF. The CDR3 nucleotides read TGTGCCAGCAGCATGCAGACCGGGGTGCTAGCGGAGTTTTACGAGCAGTACTTC.

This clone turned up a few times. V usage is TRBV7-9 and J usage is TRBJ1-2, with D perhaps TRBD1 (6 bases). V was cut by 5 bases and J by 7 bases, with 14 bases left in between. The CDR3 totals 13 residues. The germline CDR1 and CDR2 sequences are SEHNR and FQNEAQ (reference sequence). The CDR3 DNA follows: TGTGCCAGCAGCCGCATCCAGGGGCCTGGCTACACCTTC. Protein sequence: CASSRIQGPGYTF.

CDR3 sequence reads: CASSPPGGGGETQYF. The CDR3 nucleotides are TGTGCCAGCAGCCCTCCGGGCGGGGGAGGGGAGACCCAGTACTTC. The rearrangement uses TRBV11-3 and TRBJ2-5; TRBD2 matches at 7 bases. The germline V gene encodes CDR1 SGHNT and CDR2 YENEEA. J was trimmed by 5 bases and V by 5 bases; bases with no gene match: 11. The CDR3 contains 15 residues.

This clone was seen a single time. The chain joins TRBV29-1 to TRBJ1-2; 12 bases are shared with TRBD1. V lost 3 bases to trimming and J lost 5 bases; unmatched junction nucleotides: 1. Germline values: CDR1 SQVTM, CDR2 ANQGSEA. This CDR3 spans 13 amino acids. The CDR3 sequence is CSVEGQGAYGYTF. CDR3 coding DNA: TGCAGCGTTGAGGGACAGGGGGCGTATGGCTACACCTTC.

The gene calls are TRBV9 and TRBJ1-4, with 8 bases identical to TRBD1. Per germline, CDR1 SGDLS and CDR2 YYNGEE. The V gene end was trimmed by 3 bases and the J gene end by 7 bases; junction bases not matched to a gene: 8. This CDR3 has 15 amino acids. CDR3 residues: CASSAPDRESEKLFF. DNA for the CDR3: TGTGCCAGCAGCGCCCCGGACAGGGAAAGTGAAAAACTGTTTTTT.

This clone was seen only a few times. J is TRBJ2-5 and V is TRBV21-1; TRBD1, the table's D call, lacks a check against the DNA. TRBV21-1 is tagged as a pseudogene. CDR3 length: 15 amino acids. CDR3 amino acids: CASSNHRGGLETQYF. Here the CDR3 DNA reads TGTGCCAGCAGCAATCACAGGGGGGGATTGGAGACCCAGTACTTC.

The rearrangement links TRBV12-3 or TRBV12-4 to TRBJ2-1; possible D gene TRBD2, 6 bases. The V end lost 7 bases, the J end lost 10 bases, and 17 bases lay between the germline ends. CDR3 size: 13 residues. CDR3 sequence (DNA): TGTGCCAGCAACGTGGGACTGCACGGGGAGCAGTTCTTC. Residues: CASNVGLHGEQFF.

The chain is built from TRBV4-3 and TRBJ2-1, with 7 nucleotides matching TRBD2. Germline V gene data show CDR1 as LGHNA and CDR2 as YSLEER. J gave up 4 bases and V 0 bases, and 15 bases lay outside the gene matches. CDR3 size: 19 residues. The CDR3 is CASSQELRAGEPKYNEQFF. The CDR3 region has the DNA TGCGCCAGCAGCCAAGAATTACGGGCGGGGGAACCGAAATACAATGAGCAGTTCTTC.